The 24 T cell receptor beta chains given below trace back to one sample, sequenced in a study of blood T cell repertoires in COVID-19. Clones were read by immunoSEQ multiplex PCR, and TCRdb kept only the in-frame ones, dropping some. The sample contains 200,000 to 300,000 clones, about four fifths of which appear only once. The specimen was peripheral blood. Receptors originate from a woman aged 18-29 years with acute or convalescent COVID-19.

This sequence joins TRBV7-2 and TRBJ1-1; D remains unclear. The CDR3 extends over 13 amino acids. CDR1 and CDR2 (germline): SGHTA, FQGNSA. Between the trimmed V and J ends, which lost 9 bases and 0 bases, there was a span of 11 bases. CDR3 in amino acids: CASSIEMNTEAFF. The CDR3 DNA reads as TGTGCCAGTTCGATAGAGATGAACACTGAAGCTTTCTTT.

The rearrangement links TRBV7-2 to TRBJ2-7, with TRBD2 identical over 8 bases. There are 16 residues in the CDR3. Germline CDR1 reads SGHTA; CDR2 reads FQGNSA. The J segment lost 0 bases and the V segment lost 0 bases, leaving 4 bases of the junction unmatched. CDR3 sequence reads: CASSLAASGLSYEQYF. The CDR3, as DNA: TGTGCCAGCAGCTTAGCGGCTAGCGGGCTCTCCTACGAGCAGTACTTC.

This chain uses TRBV27 with TRBJ2-7; no clear D. The CDR3 has 15 residues. V was trimmed by 3 bases and J by 2 bases, leaving 14 bases between them. Germline assignment: CDR1 MNHEY and CDR2 SMNVEV (reference sequence). The CDR3 nucleotides are TGTGCCAGCAGTTTTGGTCAGTTGGGCGCCTACGAGCAGTACTTC. Protein sequence: CASSFGQLGAYEQYF.

The J gene is TRBJ2-2, the V gene TRBV7-9, with TRBD2 matching over 9 bases. Germline lookup yields CDR1 SEHNR and CDR2 FQNEAQ (reference sequence). J lost 1 base, V lost 2 bases, and 2 bases had no gene match. The CDR3 is made up of 16 amino acids. This CDR3 reads CASSLRLAVNTGELFF. CDR3 sequence (DNA): TGTGCCAGCAGCTTAAGACTAGCGGTGAACACCGGGGAGCTGTTTTTT.

This rearrangement joins TRBV9 to TRBJ2-3, with no clear D. Trimming stripped 0 bases from V and 3 bases from J, with 11 bases between. Germline V gives CDR1 SGDLS, CDR2 YYNGEE. The CDR3 length is 15 residues. The CDR3 loop is CASSVALGETDTQYF. As DNA, the CDR3 is TGTGCCAGCAGCGTAGCGCTAGGAGAAACAGATACGCAGTATTTT.

This clone turned up a few times. The V gene is TRBV28, the J gene TRBJ2-7; TRBD2 agrees at 12 bases. The length of the CDR3 is 16 residues. V lost 5 bases, J lost 4 bases, and 9 bases stayed unmatched. CDR1 and CDR2 from the germline V gene are MDHEN and SYDVKM. CDR3: CASSPQTSGSSYEQYF. CDR3 sequence (DNA): TGTGCCAGCAGTCCCCAGACTAGCGGGAGTTCGTACGAGCAGTACTTC.

The J gene is TRBJ1-2, the V gene TRBV28, with TRBD1 identical over 7 bases. With 0 bases clipped from V and 0 bases from J, the junction kept 1 base outside the gene matches. This CDR3 comprises 15 residues. Per the germline V gene, CDR1 is MDHEN and CDR2 is SYDVKM. The DNA of the CDR3 is TGTGCCAGCAGTTTATGGCAGGGGGCTAACTATGGCTACACCTTC. Protein sequence: CASSLWQGANYGYTF.

The rearrangement joins TRBV9 to TRBJ1-2; 9 bases align to TRBD1. Germline CDR1 and CDR2: SGDLS and YYNGEE. The V segment lost 3 bases and the J segment 8 bases; nucleotides outside the gene matches: 11. The CDR3 is 15 amino acids. The CDR3 DNA follows: TGTGCCAGCAGCGGCCCCCGGACAGGGGTAAGCGGCTACACCTTC. It is translated as CASSGPRTGVSGYTF.

The chain joins TRBV30 to TRBJ1-2, with 11 bases identical to TRBD1. The CDR3 is 13 residues long. Germline V gene data show CDR1 as GTSNPN and CDR2 as SVGIG (reference sequence). The V gene end was trimmed by 3 bases and the J gene end by 8 bases; junction bases not matched to a gene: 5. CDR3 nucleotide sequence: TGTGCCTGGAGGCCGGGACAGGGGGGCGGCTACACCTTC. Amino acid sequence: CAWRPGQGGGYTF.

This clone came up once. The chain recombines TRBV9 with TRBJ2-3, with TRBD2 identical over 10 bases. Germline assignment: CDR1 SGDLS and CDR2 YYNGEE. CDR3 length: 15 residues. J was trimmed by 2 bases and V by 4 bases; bases with no gene match: 4. The chain's CDR3 is CASSLGLAVTDTQYF. As DNA, the CDR3 is TGTGCCAGCAGCTTAGGACTAGCGGTCACAGATACGCAGTATTTT. Combining the CDR3 with reference TRBV9 and TRBJ2-3 gives the whole variable domain DSGVTQTPKHLITATGQRVTLRCSPRSGDLSVYWYQQSLDQGLQFLIQYYNGEERAKGNILERFSAQQFPDLHSELNLSSLELGDSALYFCASSLGLAVTDTQYFGPGTRLTVL.

The rearrangement links TRBV28 to TRBJ1-5; D ambiguous. The CDR3 is made up of 14 amino acids. CDR1 is MDHEN, CDR2 SYDVKM, per germline. The V end was cut by 4 bases, the J end by 6 bases, with 13 bases between. The CDR3, as DNA: TGTGCCAGCAGTTCGCGGCCGGCAAGTCAGCCCCAGCATTTT. It translates to CASSSRPASQPQHF.

The chain links TRBV4-3 to TRBJ2-1; 7 bases line up with TRBD2. The germline V gene has CDR1 LGHNA and CDR2 YSLEER. This CDR3 is built from 16 residues. The V gene end was trimmed by 2 bases and the J gene end by 8 bases; junction bases not matched to a gene: 12. CDR3 nucleotides: TGCGCCAGCAGCCAAACCCCAGGCGGGAGTAACTATGAGCAGTTCTTC. It encodes CASSQTPGGSNYEQFF.

The chain recombines TRBV12-3 or TRBV12-4 with TRBJ1-1, with D tentatively TRBD1 (5 bases). The CDR3 runs to 13 residues. The V gene lost 7 bases and the J gene lost 1 base, with 10 bases spanning the gap. For the CDR3, the DNA is TGTGCCAGCACTTTCCAGGGGAACACTGAAGCTTTCTTT. This codes for CASTFQGNTEAFF.

The rearrangement joins TRBV28 to TRBJ1-2, with 10 bases matching TRBD1. Germline CDR1 and CDR2: MDHEN and SYDVKM. The CDR3 is 15 residues long. Trimming cost V 8 bases and J 4 bases; bases outside gene matches: 10. CDR3 nucleotides: TGTGCCAGCGTCCCGTACCGGGACAGGGGCTATGGCTACACCTTC. Its translation: CASVPYRDRGYGYTF.

V is TRBV29-1 and J is TRBJ2-5; a weak D match, TRBD1 (5 bases). Germline-derived CDR1 and CDR2 are SQVTM and ANQGSEA. CDR3 size: 13 residues. V was shortened by 5 bases and J by 1 base, with 11 bases between the two germline ends. CDR3 bases: TGCAGCGTTAGGTTGACAGTCCAAGAGACCCAGTACTTC. It codes for CSVRLTVQETQYF.

The chain has TRBV7-8 and TRBJ2-7, with D perhaps matching TRBD1 (6 bases). With 0 bases removed from V and 4 bases from J, the gap between germline ends came to 19 bases. The germline V gene has CDR1 SGHVS and CDR2 FQNEAQ. The CDR3 is made up of 17 amino acids. The chain's CDR3 is CASSLARPGANQYEQYF. CDR3 bases: TGTGCCAGCAGCTTAGCGCGGCCAGGGGCCAACCAGTACGAGCAGTACTTC.

This chain connects TRBV11-2 to TRBJ2-7, with D unresolved. Trimming took 1 base from V and 2 from J, leaving 9 bases between them. The CDR3 covers 14 residues. Per the germline V gene, CDR1 is SGHAT and CDR2 is FQNNGV. The chain's CDR3 is CASSLVGRTYEQYF. The CDR3 coding sequence is TGTGCCAGCAGCTTAGTGGGCAGGACCTACGAGCAGTACTTC. The entire variable domain, with the rest obtained from reference TRBV11-2 and TRBJ2-7, is as follows: EAGVAQSPRYKIIEKRQSVAFWCNPISGHATLYWYQQILGQGPKLLIQFQNNGVVDDSQLPKDRFSAERLKGVDSTLKIQPAKLEDSAVYLCASSLVGRTYEQYFGPGTRLTVT.

The V and J genes are TRBV10-1 and TRBJ2-7, with D possibly TRBD2 on 5 matching bases. CDR3 length equals 13 residues. With 8 bases removed from V and 1 base from J, the gap between germline ends came to 12 bases. Germline-derived CDR1 and CDR2 are WNHNN and SYGVQD (reference sequence). CDR3 sequence reads: CASSPSSSYEQYF. CDR3 nucleotides: TGCGCCAGCTCCCCTAGCTCGTCCTACGAGCAGTACTTC.

The rearrangement links TRBV9 to TRBJ1-5, with a weak D call TRBD1 (5 bases). V was clipped by 0 bases and J by 5 bases, with 12 bases between them. Germline CDR1 is SGDLS and CDR2 is YYNGEE. The CDR3 sequence is 15 residues long. The CDR3 sequence is CASSVAGAGDQPQHF. The CDR3 nucleotides are TGTGCCAGCAGCGTAGCTGGGGCAGGCGATCAGCCCCAGCATTTT.

This chain uses TRBV25-1 with TRBJ1-1; D may be TRBD1 (6 bases). CDR3 size: 14 residues. Trimming removed 2 bases at V and 4 bases at J, with 11 bases between. The V gene's germline CDR1 is MGHDK and CDR2 SYGVNS. The CDR3 nucleotides read TGTGCCAGCAGTGAAGGGGGCGAGGGCACTGAAGCTTTCTTT. Its protein is CASSEGGEGTEAFF.

V and J are TRBV29-1 and TRBJ2-5; D might be TRBD1 (7 bases). The CDR3 totals 12 residues. CDR1 is SQVTM, CDR2 ANQGSEA, per germline. Trimming shortened V by 6 bases and J by 5 bases, and 13 bases separated the two germline ends. CDR3: CSVHSGGETQYF. CDR3 bases: TGCAGCGTCCATTCAGGGGGGGAGACCCAGTACTTC.

The V and J genes are TRBV25-1 and TRBJ2-7; D possibly corresponds to TRBD1 (6 bases). Germline assignment: CDR1 MGHDK and CDR2 SYGVNS. The CDR3 has 15 residues. V was shortened by 1 base and J by 3 bases, with 13 bases between the two germline ends. This CDR3 reads CASSESPSDSYEQYF. In DNA, the CDR3 is TGTGCCAGCAGTGAATCCCCCTCGGACAGCTACGAGCAGTACTTC.

Comments on this clone: One end of the junction varies from germline; a read error may be responsible. The chain carries TRBV19 and TRBJ2-5; TRBD2 matches 8 bases. Looked up from germline, CDR1 is LNHDA and CDR2 is SQIVND (reference sequence). The CDR3 totals 13 residues. The CDR3: CASRIAGQETQYF. The CDR3 region has the DNA TGTGCCAGTAGGATAGCGGGGCAAGAGACCCAGTACTTC.

The V and J genes are TRBV7-9 and TRBJ2-3; 9 bases line up with TRBD2. Germline-derived CDR1 and CDR2 are SEHNR and FQNEAQ (reference sequence). V lost 3 bases to trimming and J lost 5 bases; unmatched junction nucleotides: 15. The CDR3 extends over 18 amino acids. CDR3 nucleotides: TGTGCCAGCAGCTTCCCCTGGGGTAGCGGGAGTCTGGGAGATACGCAGTATTTT. Encoded protein: CASSFPWGSGSLGDTQYF.